The sample holds a few counts of the clone carrying this T cell receptor beta chain. The sample comes from a study of T cells in Graves' hyperthyroidism and ophthalmopathy. The V end was cut by 3 bases, the J end by 1 base, with 12 bases between. The CDR3 runs to 14 residues. CDR1 and CDR2 (germline): DFQATT, SNEGSKA (reference sequence). Amplification of TCR beta CDR3 regions was performed using RNA transcripts as template. HTBI primers were the set used in a first-round RT-PCR of the TCR CDR3. TCRdb reanalysed the multiplex PCR reads using MiXCR and keeps one entry per CDR3 protein. The table lists 640,000 or so distinct CDR3 sequences, about 15% of them singletons.

The receptor comes from a woman between 40 and 50 years old with Graves' ophthalmopathy. The rearrangement links TRBV20-1 to TRBJ1-1; D is undetermined. The specimen was blood. In nucleotides, the CDR3 is TGCAGTGCTAGTAAGGTTGCAAGGAACACTGAAGCTTTCTTT. Encoded protein: CSASKVARNTEAFF.